The 14 T cell receptor beta chains below come from one sample, sequenced in a study of blood T cell repertoires in COVID-19 (TCRdb year 2020). The library relied on the immunoSEQ multiplex PCR assay. Entries here come from immuneACCESS through TCRdb and include only in-frame sequences with V and J called. Some clones fail to appear in such tables; in the studies checked, an unresolved V gene covers under half of the shortfall, and the cause of the remainder is unknown. This sample comprises approximately 270,000 clones, roughly 90% of them detected only once. Approximately 2.2% of the sample is taken by the ten largest. The specimen was peripheral blood. The source of these receptors is a man over 45 with acute or convalescent COVID-19.

The chain combines TRBV6-5 with TRBJ2-2; 8 nucleotides line up with TRBD1. This CDR3 is 14 amino acids long. Germline V gene data show CDR1 as MNHEY and CDR2 as SVGAGI. Unmatched junction bases numbered 8, after V lost 6 bases and J lost 8 bases. The CDR3 nucleotides read TGTGCCAGCAGGCCGACAGGGGTGGTAGGGGAGCTGTTTTTT. This sequence encodes CASRPTGVVGELFF.

As DNA, the CDR3 is TGTGCCAGCAGCCCCCGACAGGGGAGTGAAAAACTGTTTTTT. Protein product: CASSPRQGSEKLFF. The chain joins TRBV14 to TRBJ1-4; 8 positions match TRBD1. This CDR3 comprises 14 residues. Per germline, CDR1 SGHDN and CDR2 FVKESK. Trimming removed 4 bases from V and 7 bases from J; junction bases left unmatched: 5.

The chain uses TRBV10-2 and TRBJ2-2; D may be TRBD2 (5 bases). Germline CDR1 and CDR2: WSHSY and SAAADI. Trimming pared 7 bases from V and 2 bases from J, leaving 8 bases between. The CDR3 extends over 13 amino acids. The CDR3 nucleotides read TGCGCCAGCACCGGGATCAACACCGGGGAGCTGTTTTTT. This encodes CASTGINTGELFF.

V gene TRBV10-3 combines with J gene TRBJ1-4, with TRBD1 matching 7 bases. This CDR3 comprises 15 residues. CDR1 is ENHRY and CDR2 is SYGVKD in the germline V gene. V dropped 2 bases and J dropped 8; count of bases not matched to a gene: 8. The CDR3 DNA reads TGTGCCATCAGTGAGAGGGCAGGGGGACGGGAAAAACTGTTTTTT. Encoded protein: CAISERAGGREKLFF.

The V call is TRBV7-2, the J call TRBJ1-3, with no clear D. Germline-derived CDR1 and CDR2 are SGHTA and FQGNSA. This CDR3 region has 13 residues. V lost 1 base and J 9 bases, leaving 10 bases between the germline ends. The CDR3 spells CASSLGGYGTIYF. CDR3 sequence (DNA): TGTGCCAGCAGCTTAGGAGGGTATGGCACCATATATTTT.

This clone was seen once. The V and J genes are TRBV4-2 and TRBJ2-5; D is undetermined. The CDR3 has 15 amino acids. From germline, CDR1 is LGHNA and CDR2 YNFKEQ. V was pared by 0 bases and J by 1 base, with 9 bases between. The chain's CDR3 is CASSQEGYSQETQYF. CDR3 DNA: TGTGCCAGCAGCCAAGAGGGCTATTCCCAAGAGACCCAGTACTTC.

This clone was detected only a few times. The genes are TRBV6-5 and TRBJ1-5, with D perhaps TRBD1 (5 bases). Deletions cut 8 bases from V and 4 bases from J, with 15 bases between. The CDR3 runs to 14 residues. The germline V gene encodes CDR1 MNHEY and CDR2 SVGAGI. In DNA, the CDR3 is TGTGCCAGCTCAGGATGGGGGGGAAATCAGCCCCAGCATTTT. It encodes CASSGWGGNQPQHF.

In the case of this clone: Other DNA variants within this sample encode the same CDR3. The chain joins TRBV25-1 to TRBJ2-7; D is possibly TRBD2 (6 bases). The length of the CDR3 is 12 residues. Trimming shortened V by 6 bases and J by 3 bases, and 9 bases separated the two germline ends. In germline, CDR1 is MGHDK, CDR2 SYGVNS. This CDR3 reads CASSRRGYEQYF. For the CDR3, the DNA is TGTGCCAGCAGCAGGAGGGGCTACGAGCAGTACTTC.

The chain is built from TRBV20-1 and TRBJ1-2; tentatively, D is TRBD1 (5 bases). The CDR3 runs 11 residues. Germline CDR1 reads DFQATT; CDR2 reads SNEGSKA (reference sequence). Trimming left V 6 bases short and J 7 bases short, with 12 bases between. The CDR3 is CSASQGSGYTF. The CDR3 region has the DNA TGCAGTGCATCGCAGGGTAGTGGCTACACCTTC.

The chain has TRBV7-9 and TRBJ1-6; D gene uncertain. This CDR3 is 13 amino acids long. V gave up 5 bases and J gave up 15 bases, with 17 bases separating them. The germline CDR1 and CDR2 sequences are SEHNR and FQNEAQ (reference sequence). Here the CDR3 DNA reads TGTGCCAGCAGCAGTGGGGAAAGTCGGGACCTCCACTTT. This sequence encodes CASSSGESRDLHF.

The rearrangement uses TRBV5-4 and TRBJ1-3; 7 nucleotides agree with TRBD1. The CDR3 covers 14 residues. The ends lost 5 bases at V and 6 bases at J; junction bases unmatched: 8. CDR1 and CDR2 (germline): SGHNT, YYREEE (reference sequence). The CDR3 loop is CASSPQGRENTIYF. In nucleotides, the CDR3 is TGTGCCAGCAGTCCACAGGGGAGAGAAAACACCATATATTTT.

The chain recombines TRBV18 with TRBJ2-7; 7 positions match TRBD2. The V gene's germline CDR1 is KGHSH and CDR2 LQKENI. Losses at the gene ends were 3 bases for V and 4 bases for J; bases not matched to a gene: 9. The CDR3 is 15 residues long. CDR3 protein: CASSPLPAGYYEQYF. CDR3 nucleotides: TGTGCCAGCTCACCCCTACCAGCGGGGTATTACGAGCAGTACTTC.

The chain uses TRBV6-6 and TRBJ2-2; the D is unclear. Trimming took 0 bases from V and 3 from J, leaving 5 bases between them. This CDR3 contains 14 residues. Per germline, CDR1 MNHNY and CDR2 SVGAGI (reference sequence). The CDR3 DNA reads TGTGCCAGCAGTTACTCACAGTACACCGGGGAGCTGTTTTTT. It codes for CASSYSQYTGELFF.

V and J are TRBV6-5 and TRBJ1-2; D uncertain. This CDR3 is 14 amino acids long. Germline loops: CDR1 MNHEY, CDR2 SVGAGI. Trimming left V 4 bases short and J 6 bases short, with 15 bases between. Here the CDR3 DNA reads TGTGCCAGCAGTTCCCAGAGTTTGGAGGATGGCTACACCTTC. This sequence encodes CASSSQSLEDGYTF.